The rows below give T cell receptor beta chains drawn from one sample of a study of control samples from healthy donors and cancer patients. This table comes from immunoSEQ multiplex PCR, and its TCRdb copy is limited to in-frame clones, with some not included. This sample has about 75,000 clones, with 94% found just once. The sequenced sample was blood. Receptors originate from a woman aged 40 to 50 in good health. CDR3s include the opening cysteine and the closing phenylalanine or tryptophan. Each record gives: clone size, CDR3 length, V gene, CDR3 protein. Clone size is not always given. Where it is, it says once, few, many or a class for expanded clones.

size: .; length: 15; V: TRBV24-1; CDR3: CATSDLQGRTGELFF
size: .; length: 13; V: TRBV2; CDR3: CASSTGRLIGQYF
size: .; length: 16; V: TRBV5-6; CDR3: CASSLAAGRSNQPQHF
size: .; length: 16; V: TRBV6-2/TRBV6-3; CDR3: CASSPLLAGVADTQYF
size: .; length: 13; V: TRBV28; CDR3: CATTHQSVQPQHF
size: few; length: 11; V: TRBV13; CDR3: CASSLLDTQYF
size: .; length: 11; V: TRBV20-1; CDR3: CSARGVYEQYF
size: .; length: 15; V: TRBV18; CDR3: CASSPGTAAGNTIYF
size: .; length: 12; V: TRBV27; CDR3: CASSSYLNEQFF
size: .; length: 14; V: TRBV29-1; CDR3: CSVDARQANTEAFF
size: .; length: 17; V: TRBV9; CDR3: CASSVGIVAGGQETQYF
size: .; length: 18; V: TRBV5-8; CDR3: CASSLLSGSHASGNTIYF
size: .; length: 15; V: TRBV4-1; CDR3: CASSPQTGWDTEAFF
size: .; length: 16; V: TRBV28; CDR3: CASSSRNSGIVNEQFF
size: once; length: 14; V: TRBV6-5; CDR3: CASSYSYDRISYFF
size: .; length: 17; V: TRBV14; CDR3: CASSQGRLRDLKNIQYF
size: .; length: 15; V: TRBV11-2; CDR3: CASRTPGLAYNEQFF
size: .; length: 15; V: TRBV5-5; CDR3: CASSSPGGISYGYTF
size: .; length: 14; V: TRBV27; CDR3: CASRDQGVTDTQYF
size: .; length: 13; V: TRBV12-3/TRBV12-4; CDR3: CASSFDRAYGYTF
size: .; length: 14; V: TRBV11-3; CDR3: CASSPDRWGDEQFF